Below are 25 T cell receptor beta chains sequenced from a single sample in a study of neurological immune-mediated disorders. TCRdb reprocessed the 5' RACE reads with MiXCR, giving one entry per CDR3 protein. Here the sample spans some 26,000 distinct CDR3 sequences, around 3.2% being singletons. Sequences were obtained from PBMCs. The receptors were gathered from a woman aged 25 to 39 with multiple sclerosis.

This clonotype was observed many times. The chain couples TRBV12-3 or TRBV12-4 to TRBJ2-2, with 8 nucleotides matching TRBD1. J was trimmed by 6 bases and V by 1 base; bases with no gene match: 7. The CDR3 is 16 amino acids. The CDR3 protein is CASSLGGTGPSGELFF. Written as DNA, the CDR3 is TGTGCCAGCAGTTTAGGTGGGACAGGTCCATCCGGGGAGCTGTTTTTT.

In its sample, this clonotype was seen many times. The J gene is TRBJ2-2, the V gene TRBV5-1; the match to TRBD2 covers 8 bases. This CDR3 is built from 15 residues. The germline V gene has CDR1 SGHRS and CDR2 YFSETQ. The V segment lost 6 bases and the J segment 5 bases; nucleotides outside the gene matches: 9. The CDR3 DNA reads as TGCGCCAGCACCGTGGTAGCGGGGAATACCGGGGAGCTGTTTTTT. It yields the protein CASTVVAGNTGELFF.

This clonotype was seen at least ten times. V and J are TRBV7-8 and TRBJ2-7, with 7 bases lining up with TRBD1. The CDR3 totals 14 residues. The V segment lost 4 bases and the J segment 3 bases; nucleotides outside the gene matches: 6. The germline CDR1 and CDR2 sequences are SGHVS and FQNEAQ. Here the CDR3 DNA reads TGTGCCAGCAGCTCAAACAGGGGAAACTACGAGCAGTACTTC. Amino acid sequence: CASSSNRGNYEQYF.

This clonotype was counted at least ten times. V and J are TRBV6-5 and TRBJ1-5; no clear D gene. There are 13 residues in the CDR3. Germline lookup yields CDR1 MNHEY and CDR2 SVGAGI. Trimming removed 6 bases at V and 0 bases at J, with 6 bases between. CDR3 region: CASSAYSNQPQHF. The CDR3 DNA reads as TGTGCCAGCAGCGCATATAGCAATCAGCCCCAGCATTTT.

This CDR3 reads CSVASGTRVESVQFF. The CDR3 nucleotides are TGCAGTGTTGCGTCCGGGACTAGAGTGGAGTCAGTGCAGTTCTTC. The rearrangement uses TRBV20-1 and TRBJ2-1; the match to TRBD2 covers 8 bases. CDR1 and CDR2 from the germline V gene are DFQATT and SNEGSKA (reference sequence). Trimming took 7 bases from V and 12 from J; bases not matched to a gene: 20. The CDR3 covers 15 residues.

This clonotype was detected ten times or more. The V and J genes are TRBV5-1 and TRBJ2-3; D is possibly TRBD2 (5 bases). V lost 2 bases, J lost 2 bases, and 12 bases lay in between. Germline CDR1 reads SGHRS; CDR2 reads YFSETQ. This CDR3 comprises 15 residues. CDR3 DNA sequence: TGCGCCAGCAGCTTTGTGGGGAGAGACACAGATACGCAGTATTTT. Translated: CASSFVGRDTDTQYF. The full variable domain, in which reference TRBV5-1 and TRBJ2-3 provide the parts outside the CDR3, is KAGVTQTPRYLIKTRGQQVTLSCSPISGHRSVSWYQQTPGQGLQFLFEYFSETQRNKGNFPGRFSGRQFSNSRSEMNVSTLELGDSALYLCASSFVGRDTDTQYFGPGTRLTVL.

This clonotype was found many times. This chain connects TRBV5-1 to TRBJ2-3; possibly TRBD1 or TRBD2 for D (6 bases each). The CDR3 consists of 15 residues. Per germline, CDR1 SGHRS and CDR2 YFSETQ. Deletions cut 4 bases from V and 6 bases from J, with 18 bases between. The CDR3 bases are TGCGCCAGCAGCCCGGGCCCGGGGGCGGGCGATACGCAGTATTTT. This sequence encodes CASSPGPGAGDTQYF.

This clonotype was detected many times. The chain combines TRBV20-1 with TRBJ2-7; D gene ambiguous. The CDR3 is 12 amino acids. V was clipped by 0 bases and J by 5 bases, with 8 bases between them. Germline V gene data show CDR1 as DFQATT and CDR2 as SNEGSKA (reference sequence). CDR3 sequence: CSARDPLNEQYF. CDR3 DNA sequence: TGCAGTGCTAGAGATCCCCTCAACGAGCAGTACTTC.

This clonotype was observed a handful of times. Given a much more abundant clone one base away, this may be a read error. CDR3 amino acids: CSGRTGRTYNEQFF. The CDR3 DNA reads TGCAGTGGGAGAACTGGGCGTACCTACAATGAGCAGTTCTTC. The J gene is TRBJ2-1, the V gene TRBV20-1; the D is unclear. CDR3 length: 14 amino acids. Germline V gene sequence: CDR1 DFQATT, CDR2 SNEGSKA (reference sequence). V was trimmed by 7 bases and J by 2 bases, leaving 15 bases between them.

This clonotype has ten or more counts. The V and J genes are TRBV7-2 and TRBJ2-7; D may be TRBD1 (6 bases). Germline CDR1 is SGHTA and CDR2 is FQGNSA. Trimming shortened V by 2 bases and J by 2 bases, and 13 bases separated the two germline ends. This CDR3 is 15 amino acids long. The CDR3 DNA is TGTGCCAGCAGCTTACAAGCAGGGGCCGCCTACGAGCAGTACTTC. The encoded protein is CASSLQAGAAYEQYF.

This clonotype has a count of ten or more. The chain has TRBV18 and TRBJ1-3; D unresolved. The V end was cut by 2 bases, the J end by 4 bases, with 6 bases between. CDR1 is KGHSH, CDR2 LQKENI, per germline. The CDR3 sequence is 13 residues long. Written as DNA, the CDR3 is TGTGCCAGCTCACCAACGGACGGAAACACCATATATTTT. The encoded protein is CASSPTDGNTIYF. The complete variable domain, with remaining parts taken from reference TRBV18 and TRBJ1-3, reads NAGVMQNPRHLVRRRGQEARLRCSPMKGHSHVYWYRQLPEEGLKFMVYLQKENIIDESGMPKERFSAEFPKEGPSILRIQQVVRGDSAAYFCASSPTDGNTIYFGEGSWLTVV.

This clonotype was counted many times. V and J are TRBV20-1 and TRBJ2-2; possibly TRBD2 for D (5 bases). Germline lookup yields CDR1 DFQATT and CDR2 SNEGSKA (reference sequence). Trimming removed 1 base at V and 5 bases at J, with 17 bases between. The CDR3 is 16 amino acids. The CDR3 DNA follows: TGCAGTGCTAGAGTAGGGAGTGAGTGGGAAACCGGGGAGCTGTTTTTT. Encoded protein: CSARVGSEWETGELFF.

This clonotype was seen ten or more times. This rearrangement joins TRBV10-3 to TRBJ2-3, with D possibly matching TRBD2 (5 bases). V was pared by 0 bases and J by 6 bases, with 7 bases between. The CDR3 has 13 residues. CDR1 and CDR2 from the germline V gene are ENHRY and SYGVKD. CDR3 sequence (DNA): TGTGCCATCAGTGAGTCTAGCGCGGATACGCAGTATTTT. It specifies CAISESSADTQYF.

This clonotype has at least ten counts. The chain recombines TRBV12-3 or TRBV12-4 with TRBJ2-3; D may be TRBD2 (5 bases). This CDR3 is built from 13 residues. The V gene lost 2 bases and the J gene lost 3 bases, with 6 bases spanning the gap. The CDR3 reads CASSLTGTDTQYF. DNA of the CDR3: TGTGCCAGCAGTTTAACGGGAACAGATACGCAGTATTTT.

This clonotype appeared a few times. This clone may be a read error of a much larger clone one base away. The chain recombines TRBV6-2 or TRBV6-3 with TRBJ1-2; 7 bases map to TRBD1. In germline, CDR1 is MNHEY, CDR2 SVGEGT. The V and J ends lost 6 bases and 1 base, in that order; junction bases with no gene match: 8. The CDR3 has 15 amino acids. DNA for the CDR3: TGTGCCAGCAGCCCGACAGGGATTAGTAACTATGGCTACACCTTC. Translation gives CASSPTGISNYGYTF.

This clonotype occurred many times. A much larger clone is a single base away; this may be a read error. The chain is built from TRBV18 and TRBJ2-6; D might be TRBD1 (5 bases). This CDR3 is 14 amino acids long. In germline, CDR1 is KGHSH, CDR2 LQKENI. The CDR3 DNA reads TGTGCCAGCTCTGATTTCTCTGGGGCCAAAGTCCTGACTTTC. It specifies CASSDFSGAKVLTF.

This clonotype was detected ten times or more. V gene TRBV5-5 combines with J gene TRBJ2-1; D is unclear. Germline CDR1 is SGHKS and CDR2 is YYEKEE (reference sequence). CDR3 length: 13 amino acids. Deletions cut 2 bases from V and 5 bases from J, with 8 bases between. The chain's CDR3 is CASSFRADNEQFF. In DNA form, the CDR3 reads TGTGCCAGCAGCTTTCGCGCCGACAATGAGCAGTTCTTC.

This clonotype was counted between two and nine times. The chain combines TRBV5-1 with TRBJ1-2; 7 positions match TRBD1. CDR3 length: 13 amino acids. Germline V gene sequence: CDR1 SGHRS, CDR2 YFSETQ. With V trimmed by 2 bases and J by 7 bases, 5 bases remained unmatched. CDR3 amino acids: CASSFPDRPGYTF. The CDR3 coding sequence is TGCGCCAGCAGCTTCCCGGACAGGCCTGGCTACACCTTC.

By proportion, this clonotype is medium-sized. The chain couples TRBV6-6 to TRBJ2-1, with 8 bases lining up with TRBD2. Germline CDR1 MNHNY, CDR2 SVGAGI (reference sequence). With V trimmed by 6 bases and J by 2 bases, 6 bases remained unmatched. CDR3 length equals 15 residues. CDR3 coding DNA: TGTGCCAGCAGATTGACTAGCGTGACCTACAATGAGCAGTTCTTC. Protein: CASRLTSVTYNEQFF.

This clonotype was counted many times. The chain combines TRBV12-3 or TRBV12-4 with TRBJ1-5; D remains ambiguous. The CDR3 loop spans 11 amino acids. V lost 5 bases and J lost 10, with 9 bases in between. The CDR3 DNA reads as TGTGCCAGCAGTGGGGAGGGCCCCCAGCATTTT. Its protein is CASSGEGPQHF.

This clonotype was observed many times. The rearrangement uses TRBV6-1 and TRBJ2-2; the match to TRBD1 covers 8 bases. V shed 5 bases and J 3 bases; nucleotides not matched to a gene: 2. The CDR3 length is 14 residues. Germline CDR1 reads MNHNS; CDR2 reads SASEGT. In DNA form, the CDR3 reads TGTGCCAGCAGTCAGGGGGCGCACACCGGGGAGCTGTTTTTT. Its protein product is CASSQGAHTGELFF.

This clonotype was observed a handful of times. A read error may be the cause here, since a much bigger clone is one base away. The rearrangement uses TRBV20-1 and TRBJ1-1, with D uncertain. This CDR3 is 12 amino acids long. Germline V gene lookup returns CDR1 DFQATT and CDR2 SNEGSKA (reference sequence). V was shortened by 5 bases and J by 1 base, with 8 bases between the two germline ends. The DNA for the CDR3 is TGCAGTGCTGCCAGCGAGAACACTGAAGCTTTCTTT. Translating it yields CSAASENTEAFF.

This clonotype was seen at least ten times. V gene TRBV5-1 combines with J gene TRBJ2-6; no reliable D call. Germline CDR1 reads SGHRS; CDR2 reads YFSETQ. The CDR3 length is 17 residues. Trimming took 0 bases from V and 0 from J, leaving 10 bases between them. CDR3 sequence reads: CASSLDIGFSGANVLTF. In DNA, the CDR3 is TGCGCCAGCAGCTTGGATATCGGCTTCTCTGGGGCCAACGTCCTGACTTTC.

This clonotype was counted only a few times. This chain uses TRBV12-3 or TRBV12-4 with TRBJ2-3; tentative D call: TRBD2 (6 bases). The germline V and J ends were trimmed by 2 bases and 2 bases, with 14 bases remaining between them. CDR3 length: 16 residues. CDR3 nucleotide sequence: TGTGCCAGCAGTTTATCTCATAGCGGTACCACAGATACGCAGTATTTT. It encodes CASSLSHSGTTDTQYF.

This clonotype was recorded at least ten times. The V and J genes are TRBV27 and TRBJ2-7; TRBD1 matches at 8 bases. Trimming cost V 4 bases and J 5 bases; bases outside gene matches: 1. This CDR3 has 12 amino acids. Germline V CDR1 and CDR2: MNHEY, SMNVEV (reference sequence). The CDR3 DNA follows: TGTGCCAGCAGTTCACAGGGGGACGAGCAGTACTTC. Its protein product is CASSSQGDEQYF.